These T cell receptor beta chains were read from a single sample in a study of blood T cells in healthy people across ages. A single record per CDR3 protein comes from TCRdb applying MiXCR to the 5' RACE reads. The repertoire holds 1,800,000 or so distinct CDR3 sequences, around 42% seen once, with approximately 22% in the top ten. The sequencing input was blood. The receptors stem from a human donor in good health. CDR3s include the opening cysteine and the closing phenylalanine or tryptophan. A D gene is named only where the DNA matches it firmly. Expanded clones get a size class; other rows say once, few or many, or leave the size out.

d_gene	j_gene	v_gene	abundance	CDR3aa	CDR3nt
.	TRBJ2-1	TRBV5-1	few	CASSLTSVTEYNEQFF	TGCGCCAGCAGCTTGACCTCCGTGACAGAATACAATGAGCAGTTCTTC
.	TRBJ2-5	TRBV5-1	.	CASSPSSVIQETQYF	TGCGCCAGCAGTCCGAGCTCCGTAATACAAGAGACCCAGTACTTC
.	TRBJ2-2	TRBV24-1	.	CATSGRGYNTGELFF	TGTGCCACCAGTGGCAGGGGTTACAACACCGGGGAGCTGTTTTTT
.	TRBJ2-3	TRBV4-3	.	CASSQGAQADTQYF	TGCGCCAGCAGCCAAGGCGCGCAAGCAGATACGCAGTATTTT
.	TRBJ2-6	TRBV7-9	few	CASSLAILISGANVPTF	TGTGCCAGCAGCTTAGCGATATTGATCTCTGGGGCCAACGTCCCGACTTTC
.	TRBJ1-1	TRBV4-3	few	CASSQAGSPEAFF	TGCGCCAGCAGCCAGGCAGGGAGTCCTGAAGCTTTCTTT
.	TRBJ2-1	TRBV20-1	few	CSASGGYHEQFF	TGCAGTGCTAGCGGGGGTTATCATGAGCAGTTCTTC
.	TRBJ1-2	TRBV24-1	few	CATRGGYTF	TGTGCCACCAGAGGTGGCTACACCTTC
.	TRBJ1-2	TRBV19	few	CASSIVTPQEYYGYTF	TGTGCCAGTAGTATTGTCACCCCTCAGGAGTATTATGGCTACACCTTC
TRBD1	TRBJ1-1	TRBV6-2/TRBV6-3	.	CASSSTLTGGLMNTEAFF	TGTGCCAGCAGTTCGACCCTAACAGGGGGCCTTATGAACACTGAAGCTTTCTTT
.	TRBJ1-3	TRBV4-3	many	CASSQDTSRNTIYF	TGCGCCAGCAGCCAAGACACTAGCAGAAACACCATATATTTT
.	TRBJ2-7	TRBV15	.	CATSRSVGTYEQYF	TGTGCCACCAGCAGATCCGTAGGGACCTACGAGCAGTACTTC
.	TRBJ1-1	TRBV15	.	CATSRAGTPEAFF	TGTGCCACCAGCAGAGCCGGGACACCTGAAGCTTTCTTT
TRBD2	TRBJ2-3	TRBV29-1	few	CSVGVSGSTDTQYF	TGCAGCGTGGGAGTTAGCGGGAGCACAGATACGCAGTATTTT
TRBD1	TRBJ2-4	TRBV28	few	CASTISRTGFLAKNIQYF	TGTGCCAGCACGATTTCCCGGACAGGTTTTCTAGCCAAAAACATTCAGTACTTC
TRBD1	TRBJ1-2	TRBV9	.	CASSVGRQGGHGYTF	TGTGCCAGCAGCGTAGGTCGACAGGGAGGCCATGGCTACACCTTC